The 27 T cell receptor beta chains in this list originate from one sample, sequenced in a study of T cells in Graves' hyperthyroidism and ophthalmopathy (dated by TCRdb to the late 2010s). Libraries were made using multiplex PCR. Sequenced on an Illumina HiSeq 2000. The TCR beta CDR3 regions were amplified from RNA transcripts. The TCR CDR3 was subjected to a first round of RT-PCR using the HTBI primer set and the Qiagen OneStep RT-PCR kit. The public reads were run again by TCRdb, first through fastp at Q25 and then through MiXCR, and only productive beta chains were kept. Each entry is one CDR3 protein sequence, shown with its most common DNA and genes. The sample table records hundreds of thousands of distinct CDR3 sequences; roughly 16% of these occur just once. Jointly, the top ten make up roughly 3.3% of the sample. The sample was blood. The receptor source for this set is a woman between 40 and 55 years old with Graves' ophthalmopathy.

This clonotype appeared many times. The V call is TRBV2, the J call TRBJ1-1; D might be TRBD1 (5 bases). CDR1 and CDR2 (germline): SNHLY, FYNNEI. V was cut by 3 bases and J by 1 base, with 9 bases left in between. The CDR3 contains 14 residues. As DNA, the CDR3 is TGTGCCAGCAGTGAGTTGGGGGAGAACACTGAAGCTTTCTTT. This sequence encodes CASSELGENTEAFF.

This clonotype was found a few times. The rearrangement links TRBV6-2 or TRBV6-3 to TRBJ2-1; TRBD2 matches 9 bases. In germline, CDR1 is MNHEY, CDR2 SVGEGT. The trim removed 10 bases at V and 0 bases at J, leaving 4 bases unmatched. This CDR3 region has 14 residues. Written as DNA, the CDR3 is TGTGCCACCCTTAGCGGGAGCTCCTACAATGAGCAGTTCTTC. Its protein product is CATLSGSSYNEQFF.

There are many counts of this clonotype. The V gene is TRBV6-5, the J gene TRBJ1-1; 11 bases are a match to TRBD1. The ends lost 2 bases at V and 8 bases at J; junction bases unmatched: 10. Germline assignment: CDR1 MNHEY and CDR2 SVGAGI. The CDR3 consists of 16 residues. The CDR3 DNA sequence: TGTGCCAGCAGTTACGTGAGTCCCGGGACAGGGGGAGAAGCTTTCTTT. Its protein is CASSYVSPGTGGEAFF.

As DNA, the CDR3 is TGTGCCAGCAGTCGGGCATATTCTACCGGGGAGCTGTTTTTT. This gives the protein CASSRAYSTGELFF. J is TRBJ2-2 and V is TRBV14; D is uncertain. Germline lookup yields CDR1 SGHDN and CDR2 FVKESK. The length of the CDR3 is 14 residues. Trimming left V 6 bases short and J 5 bases short, with 13 bases between.

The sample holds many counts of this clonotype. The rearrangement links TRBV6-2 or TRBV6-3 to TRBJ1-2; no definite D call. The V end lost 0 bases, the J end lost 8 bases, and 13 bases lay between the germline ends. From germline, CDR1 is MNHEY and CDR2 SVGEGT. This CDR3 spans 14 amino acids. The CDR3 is CASSYSIGSGGYTF. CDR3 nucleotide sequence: TGTGCCAGCAGTTACTCGATCGGGTCGGGCGGCTACACCTTC.

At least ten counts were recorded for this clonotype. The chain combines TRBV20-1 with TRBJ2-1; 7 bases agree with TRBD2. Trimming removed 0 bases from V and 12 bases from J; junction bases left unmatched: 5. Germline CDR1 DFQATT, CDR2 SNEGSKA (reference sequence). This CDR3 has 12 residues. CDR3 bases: TGCAGTGCTAGAGATTGGGGGGGTAGGCAGTTCTTC. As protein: CSARDWGGRQFF.

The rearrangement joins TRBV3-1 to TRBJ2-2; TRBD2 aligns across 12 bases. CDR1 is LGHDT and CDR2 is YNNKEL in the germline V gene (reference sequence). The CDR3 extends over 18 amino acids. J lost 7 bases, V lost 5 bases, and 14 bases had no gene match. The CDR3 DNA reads TGTGCCAGCAGCTCAACGACTAGCGGGAGAGCGATCGGCGGGGAGCTGTTTTTT. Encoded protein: CASSSTTSGRAIGGELFF. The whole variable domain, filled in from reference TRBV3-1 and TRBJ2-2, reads DTAVSQTPKYLVTQMGNDKSIKCEQNLGHDTMYWYKQDSKKFLKIMFSYNNKELIINETVPNRFSPKSPDKAHLNLHINSLELGDSAVYFCASSSTTSGRAIGGELFFGEGSRLTVL.

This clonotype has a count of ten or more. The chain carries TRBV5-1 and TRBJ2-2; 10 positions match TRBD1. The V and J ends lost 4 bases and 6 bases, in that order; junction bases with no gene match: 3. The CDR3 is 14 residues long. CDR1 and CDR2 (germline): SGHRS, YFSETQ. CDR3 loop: CASSPGQGAGELFF. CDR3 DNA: TGCGCCAGCAGCCCCGGACAGGGGGCCGGGGAGCTGTTTTTT.

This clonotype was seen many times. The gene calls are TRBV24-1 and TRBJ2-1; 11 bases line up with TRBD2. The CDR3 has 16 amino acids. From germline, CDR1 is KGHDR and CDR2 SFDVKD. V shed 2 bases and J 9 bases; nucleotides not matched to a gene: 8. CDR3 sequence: CATSDSRLAGGTEQFF. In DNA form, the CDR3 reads TGTGCCACCAGTGATTCCCGCCTAGCGGGGGGAACTGAGCAGTTCTTC.

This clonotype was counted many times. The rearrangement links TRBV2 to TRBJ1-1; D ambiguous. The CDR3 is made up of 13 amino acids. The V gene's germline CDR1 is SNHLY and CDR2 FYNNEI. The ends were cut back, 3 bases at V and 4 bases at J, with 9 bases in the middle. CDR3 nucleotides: TGTGCCAGCAGTGAGATCGTGAGCACTGAAGCTTTCTTT. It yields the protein CASSEIVSTEAFF.

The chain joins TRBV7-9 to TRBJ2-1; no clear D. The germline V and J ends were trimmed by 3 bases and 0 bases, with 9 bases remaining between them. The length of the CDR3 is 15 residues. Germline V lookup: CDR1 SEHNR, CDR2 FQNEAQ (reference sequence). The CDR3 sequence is CASSFDLSSYNEQFF. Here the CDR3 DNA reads TGTGCCAGCAGCTTCGACCTCAGCTCCTACAATGAGCAGTTCTTC.

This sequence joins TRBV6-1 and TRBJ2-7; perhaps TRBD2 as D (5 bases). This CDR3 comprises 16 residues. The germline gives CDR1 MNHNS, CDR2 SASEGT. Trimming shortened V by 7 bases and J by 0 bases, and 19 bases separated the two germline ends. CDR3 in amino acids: CASTLDGVRVSYEQYF. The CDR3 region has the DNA TGTGCCAGCACCCTAGACGGAGTGAGGGTCTCCTACGAGCAGTACTTC.

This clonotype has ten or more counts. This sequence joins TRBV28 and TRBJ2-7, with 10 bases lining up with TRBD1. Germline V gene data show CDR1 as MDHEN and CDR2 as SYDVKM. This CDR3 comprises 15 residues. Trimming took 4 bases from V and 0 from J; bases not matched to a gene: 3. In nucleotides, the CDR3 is TGTGCCAGCAGTTCAAGGACAGGGGGCTCCTACGAGCAGTACTTC. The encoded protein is CASSSRTGGSYEQYF.

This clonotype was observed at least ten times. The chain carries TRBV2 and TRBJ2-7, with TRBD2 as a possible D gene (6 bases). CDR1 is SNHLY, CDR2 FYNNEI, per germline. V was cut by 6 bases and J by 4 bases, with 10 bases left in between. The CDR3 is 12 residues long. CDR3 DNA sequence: TGTGCCAGCAGGAACCGGGAGTACGAGCAGTACTTC. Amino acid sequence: CASRNREYEQYF. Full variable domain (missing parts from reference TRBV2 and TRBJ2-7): EPEVTQTPSHQVTQMGQEVILRCVPISNHLYFYWYRQILGQKVEFLVSFYNNEISEKSEIFDDQFSVERPDGSNFTLKIRSTKLEDSAMYFCASRNREYEQYFGPGTRLTVT.

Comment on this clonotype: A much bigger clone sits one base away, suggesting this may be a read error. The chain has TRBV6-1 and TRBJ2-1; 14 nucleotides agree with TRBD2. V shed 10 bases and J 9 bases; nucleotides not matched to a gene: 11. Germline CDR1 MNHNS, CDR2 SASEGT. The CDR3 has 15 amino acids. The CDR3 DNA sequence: TGTGCCACCCGACTAGCGGGAGGGCCAAGGGGTGAGCAGTTCTTC. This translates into CATRLAGGPRGEQFF.

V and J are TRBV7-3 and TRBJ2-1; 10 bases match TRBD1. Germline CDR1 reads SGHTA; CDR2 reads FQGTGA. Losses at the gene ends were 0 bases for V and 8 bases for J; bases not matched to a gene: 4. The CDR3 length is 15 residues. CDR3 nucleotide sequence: TGTGCCAGCAGCTTAACAGGGACAGGGGTCGATGAGCAGTTCTTC. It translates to CASSLTGTGVDEQFF. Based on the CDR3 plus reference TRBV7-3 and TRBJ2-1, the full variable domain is GAGVSQTPSNKVTEKGKYVELRCDPISGHTALYWYRQSLGQGPEFLIYFQGTGAADDSGLPNDRFFAVRPEGSVSTLKIQRTERGDSAVYLCASSLTGTGVDEQFFGPGTRLTVL.

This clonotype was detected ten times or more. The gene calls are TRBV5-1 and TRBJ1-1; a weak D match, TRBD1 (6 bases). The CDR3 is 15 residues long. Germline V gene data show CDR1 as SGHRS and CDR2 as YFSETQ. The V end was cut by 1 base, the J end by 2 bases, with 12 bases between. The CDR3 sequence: CASSLSGTPNTEAFF. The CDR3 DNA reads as TGCGCCAGCAGCTTGTCCGGGACACCCAACACTGAAGCTTTCTTT.

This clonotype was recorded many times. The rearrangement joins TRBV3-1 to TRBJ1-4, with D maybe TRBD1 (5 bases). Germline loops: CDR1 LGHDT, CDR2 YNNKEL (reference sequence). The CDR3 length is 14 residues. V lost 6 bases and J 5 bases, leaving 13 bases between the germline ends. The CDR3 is CASSPGTANEKLFF. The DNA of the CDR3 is TGTGCCAGCAGTCCCGGGACTGCGAATGAAAAACTGTTTTTT.

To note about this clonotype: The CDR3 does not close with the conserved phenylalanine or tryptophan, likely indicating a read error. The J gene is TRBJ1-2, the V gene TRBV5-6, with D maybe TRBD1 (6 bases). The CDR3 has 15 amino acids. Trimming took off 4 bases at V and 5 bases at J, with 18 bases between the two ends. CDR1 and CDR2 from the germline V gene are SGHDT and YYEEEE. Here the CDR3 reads CASSLRQADLYGYTL. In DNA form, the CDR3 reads TGTGCCAGCAGCCTGAGACAGGCTGACTTGTATGGCTACACCCTC.

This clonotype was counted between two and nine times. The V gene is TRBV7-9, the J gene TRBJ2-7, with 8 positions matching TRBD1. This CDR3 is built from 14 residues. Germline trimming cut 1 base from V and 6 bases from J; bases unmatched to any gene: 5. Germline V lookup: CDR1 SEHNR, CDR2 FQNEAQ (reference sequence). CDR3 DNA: TGTGCCAGCAGCTTAGTAACAGGGGGAAGCGAGCAGTACTTC. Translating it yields CASSLVTGGSEQYF.

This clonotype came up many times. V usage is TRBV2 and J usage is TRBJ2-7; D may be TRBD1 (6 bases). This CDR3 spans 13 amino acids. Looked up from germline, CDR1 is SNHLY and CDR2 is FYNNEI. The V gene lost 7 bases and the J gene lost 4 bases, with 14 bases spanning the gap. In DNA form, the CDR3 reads TGTGCCAGCACGCGGCAGGGGCTATACGAGCAGTACTTC. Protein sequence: CASTRQGLYEQYF.

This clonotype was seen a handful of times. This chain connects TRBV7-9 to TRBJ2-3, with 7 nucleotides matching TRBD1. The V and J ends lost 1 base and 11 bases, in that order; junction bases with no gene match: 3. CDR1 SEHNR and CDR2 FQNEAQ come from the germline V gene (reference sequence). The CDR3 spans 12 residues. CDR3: CASSLETGMQYF. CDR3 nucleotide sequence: TGTGCCAGCAGCTTAGAGACAGGGATGCAGTATTTT.

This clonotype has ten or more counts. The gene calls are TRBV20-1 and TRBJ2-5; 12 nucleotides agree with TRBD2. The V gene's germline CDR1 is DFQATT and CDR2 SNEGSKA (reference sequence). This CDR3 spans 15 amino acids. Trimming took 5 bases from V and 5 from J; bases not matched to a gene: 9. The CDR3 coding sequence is TGCAGTGCTCCTCTAGCGGGGGGGCCCTTTGAGACCCAGTACTTC. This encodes CSAPLAGGPFETQYF.

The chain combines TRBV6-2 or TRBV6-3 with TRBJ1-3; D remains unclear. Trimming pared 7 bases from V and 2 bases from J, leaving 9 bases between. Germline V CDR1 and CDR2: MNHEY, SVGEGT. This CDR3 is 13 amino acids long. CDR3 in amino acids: CASTFDPGNTIYF. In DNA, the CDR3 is TGTGCCAGCACCTTTGACCCTGGAAACACCATATATTTT.

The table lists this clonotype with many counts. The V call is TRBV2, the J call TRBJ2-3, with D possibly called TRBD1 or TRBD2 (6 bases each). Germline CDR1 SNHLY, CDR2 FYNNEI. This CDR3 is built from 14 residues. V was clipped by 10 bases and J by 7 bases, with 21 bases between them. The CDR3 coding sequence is TGTGCCACGCTGGGGGCAGGGACTTCGAATACGCAGTATTTT. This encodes CATLGAGTSNTQYF.

The CDR3 here is CASSERGPTNTEAFF. CDR3 nucleotide sequence: TGTGCCAGCAGTGAACGGGGCCCCACGAACACTGAAGCTTTCTTT. This chain joins TRBV6-1 and TRBJ1-1, with D possibly TRBD1 on 5 matching bases. Trimming removed 2 bases at V and 1 base at J, with 11 bases between. The CDR3 runs to 15 residues. Germline-derived CDR1 and CDR2 are MNHNS and SASEGT.

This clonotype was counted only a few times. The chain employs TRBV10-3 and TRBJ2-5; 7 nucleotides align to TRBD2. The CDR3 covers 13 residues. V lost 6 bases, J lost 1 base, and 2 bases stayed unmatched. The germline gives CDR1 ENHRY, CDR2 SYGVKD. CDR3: CAIRGEGQETQYF. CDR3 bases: TGTGCCATCAGGGGGGAGGGCCAAGAGACCCAGTACTTC.